This is a list of T cell receptor beta chains from one sample in a study of blood T cell repertoires in COVID-19. Using immunoSEQ multiplex PCR, the repertoire was profiled, and TCRdb retains in-frame clones only, with some absent. The repertoire holds about 140,000 clones, with around 87% as singletons. The sequenced sample consisted of PBMCs or T cells enriched from blood (not recorded which). These receptors were obtained from a man in his fifties or sixties who had recovered from COVID-19. The CDR3 runs from the conserved cysteine through the conserved F or W. Fields, in order: J gene, D gene, V gene, clone size, CDR3 DNA, CDR3 protein. A D gene is named only where the DNA matches it firmly. A clone size is listed for some rows: how often the clone was seen (once, few, many), or a class if it is expanded.

TRBJ1-4 TRBD1 TRBV5-1 . TGCGCCAGCAGCCCTCAGGGGGCCGCCAATGAAAAACTGTTTTTT CASSPQGAANEKLFF
TRBJ1-2 . TRBV7-8 . TGTGCCAGCAGCTTAGGTGACAGGAACTATGGCTACACCTTC CASSLGDRNYGYTF
TRBJ1-1 . TRBV28 once TGTGCCAGCAGTTCCTCATGGGGGGGGAGGACTGAAGCTTTCTTT CASSSSWGGRTEAFF
TRBJ2-3 TRBD2 TRBV6-4 . TGTGCCAGCAGCACCGGACTAGCGGGAGTCTCAGATACGCAGTATTTT CASSTGLAGVSDTQYF
TRBJ1-3 . TRBV2 . TGTGCCAGCACCTTACGGAGCTCTGGAAACACCATATATTTT CASTLRSSGNTIYF
TRBJ2-5 TRBD2 TRBV2 . TGTGCCAGCACGGGCAGCGGGGGACGAGAGACCCAGTACTTC CASTGSGGRETQYF
TRBJ2-1 TRBD1 TRBV13 . TGTGCCAGCATCTTTACAGGGGACAATGAGCAGTTCTTC CASIFTGDNEQFF
TRBJ2-2 . TRBV19 . TGTGCCAGTGCTAGGGGTGGATGGGCGACCGGGGAGCTGTTTTTT CASARGGWATGELFF
TRBJ1-1 . TRBV2 . TGTGCCAGCAGCCTTACAGGGATCGACGGGACTGAAGCTTTCTTT CASSLTGIDGTEAFF
TRBJ2-7 TRBD2 TRBV5-4 . TGTGCCAGCAGCCAGAGACTAGCGGACTCCTACGAGCAGTACTTC CASSQRLADSYEQYF
TRBJ2-3 . TRBV28 . TGTGCCAGCAGTCGTGTGGGACTTGATACGCAGTATTTT CASSRVGLDTQYF